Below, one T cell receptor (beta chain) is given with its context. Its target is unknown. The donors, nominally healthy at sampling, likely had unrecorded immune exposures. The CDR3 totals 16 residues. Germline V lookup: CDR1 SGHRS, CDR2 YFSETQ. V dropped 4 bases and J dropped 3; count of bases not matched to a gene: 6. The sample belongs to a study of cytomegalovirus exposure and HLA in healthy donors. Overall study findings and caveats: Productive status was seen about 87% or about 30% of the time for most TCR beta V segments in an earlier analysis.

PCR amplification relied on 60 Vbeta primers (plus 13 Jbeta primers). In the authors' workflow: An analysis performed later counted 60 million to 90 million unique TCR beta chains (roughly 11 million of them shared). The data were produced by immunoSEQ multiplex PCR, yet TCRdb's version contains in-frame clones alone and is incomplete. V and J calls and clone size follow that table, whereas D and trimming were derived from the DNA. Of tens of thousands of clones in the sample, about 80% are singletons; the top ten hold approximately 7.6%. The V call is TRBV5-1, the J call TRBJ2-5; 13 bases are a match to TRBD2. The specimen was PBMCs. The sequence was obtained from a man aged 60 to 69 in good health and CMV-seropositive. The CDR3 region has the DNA TGCGCCAGCAGCCTACTCGGGACTAGCGGGGAAGAGACCCAGTACTTC. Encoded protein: CASSLLGTSGEETQYF.